This paragraph reports one TCR beta chain. Only a few counts were recorded for this clonotype. The clone's antigen remains unknown. Per-base quality was not reported, and no clone a single base away is much larger than it. The data belong to a study of T-cell memory formation after mild COVID-19 (dated by TCRdb to the early 2020s). Some background on the complete study: TCR sequence clusters from the two donors were found to be largely donor specific. Two young, previously healthy adult volunteers, one female and one male, were included in the cohort. T-cell clones expanding and contracting after mild COVID-19 in two donors were tracked by longitudinal TCRalpha and TCRbeta repertoire sequencing.

Sequencing was carried out with an Illumina NovaSeq 6000. TCRalpha and TCRbeta cDNA libraries were built by 5'RACE with constant-segment primers, adding sample barcodes and unique molecular identifiers. RNA was extracted from every sample with Trizol reagent. Libraries were amplified in two PCR steps, with a second sample barcode and Illumina TruSeq adapters added in the second step. Libraries were sequenced on an Illumina NovaSeq with 2 x 150 bp paired-end reads. Per the original workflow: The reads were demultiplexed and collapsed into UMI-guided consensus sequences using migec v1.2.7. Using mixcr v2.1.11, the UMI consensuses were aligned to TRA and TRB V and J templates and assembled into clonotypes. A clonotype was counted as expanded or contracted only if both edgeR and NoisET called the change significant, with noise models trained on biological replicates. For edgeR calls, the cutoffs were a false discovery rate-adjusted p below 0.01 and a log2 fold-change threshold of 1. As an exploratory analysis of dynamics, max-normalized trajectories of the 1000 most abundant clonotypes were examined by PCA with hierarchical clustering. Separately sequenced CD4+ and CD8+ repertoires were used to assign the CD4 or CD8 phenotype of responding clones. TCRdb's own reprocessing of the public reads used fastp at Q25 and MiXCR and kept productive beta chains. Entries are consolidated by CDR3 protein sequence, retaining the most common genes and DNA. TCRdb, not the authors, supplied the V and J calls. The sample contains around 340,000 distinct CDR3 sequences, about an eighth of them found a single time. The ten top clones hold 20% to 25% of the sample.

Ficoll-Paque density gradient centrifugation was used to isolate PBMCs. V is reduced by 5 bases and J by 4 bases, leaving a spacing of 14 bases between them. According to the germline V gene, CDR1 reads SGHVS and CDR2 reads FNYEAQ. From cysteine to phenylalanine, the CDR3 is 14 amino acids long. Of all the DNA, just the CDR3 is kept, 42 bases in frame from base 1. The paper's findings and limits, for the study overall: The detection of some responding clones in pre-infection memory suggests that pre-existing cross-reactive memory T cells joined the SARS-CoV-2 response. Contracting CD4+ clones appeared mostly in the CM and EM memory subsets, whereas CD8+ clones were enriched in EMRA. SARS-CoV-2 specificity was not confirmed for the second-wave clones peaking on day 37. The study covered only two mild cases, and larger cohorts including severe cases with pre-infection samples were considered necessary. Clones contracting from day 15 to 85 had balanced CD4/CD8 phenotypes, while a second wave expanding from day 15 to 37 was biased towards CD4+.

The sample was PBMCs or a T cell subset sorted from them (not recorded which). This clonotype originated in a man younger than 35 who had mild COVID-19 (a few samples of this study predate the infection). The sample titles of this study are shuffled in the database, so cell type and time point are left out; the donor was told from shared clones. The rearranged segments are TRBV7-6 and TRBJ1-1, and the D gene may be TRBD1, 6 bases matching. The nucleotide sequence is TGTGCCAGCAGCGACGGACAGACTTTCACTGAAGCTTTCTTT. This codes for CASSDGQTFTEAFF.